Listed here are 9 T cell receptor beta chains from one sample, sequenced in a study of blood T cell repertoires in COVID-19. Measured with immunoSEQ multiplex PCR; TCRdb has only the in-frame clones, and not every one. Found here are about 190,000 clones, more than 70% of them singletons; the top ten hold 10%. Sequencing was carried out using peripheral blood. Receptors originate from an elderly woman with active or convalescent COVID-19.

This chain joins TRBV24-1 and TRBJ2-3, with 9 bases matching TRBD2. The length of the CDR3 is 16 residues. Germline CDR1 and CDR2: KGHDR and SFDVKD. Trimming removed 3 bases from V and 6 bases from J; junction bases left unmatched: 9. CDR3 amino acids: CATSDPGAGGPDTQYF. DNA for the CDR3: TGTGCCACCAGTGATCCTGGGGCGGGAGGGCCGGATACGCAGTATTTT.

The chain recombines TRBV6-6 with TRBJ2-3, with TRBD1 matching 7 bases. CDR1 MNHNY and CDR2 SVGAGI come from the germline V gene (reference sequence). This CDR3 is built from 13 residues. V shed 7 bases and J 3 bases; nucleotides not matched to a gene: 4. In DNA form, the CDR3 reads TGTGCCAGCATAAGACAGGGAACAGATACGCAGTATTTT. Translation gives CASIRQGTDTQYF.

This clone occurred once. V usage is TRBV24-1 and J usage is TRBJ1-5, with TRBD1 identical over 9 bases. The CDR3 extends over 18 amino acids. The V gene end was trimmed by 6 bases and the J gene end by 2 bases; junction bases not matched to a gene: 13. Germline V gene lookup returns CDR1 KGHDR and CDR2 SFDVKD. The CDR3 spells CATSLPGQGGEGNQPQHF. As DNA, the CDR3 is TGTGCCACCAGTCTACCGGGACAGGGAGGCGAGGGCAATCAGCCCCAGCATTTT.

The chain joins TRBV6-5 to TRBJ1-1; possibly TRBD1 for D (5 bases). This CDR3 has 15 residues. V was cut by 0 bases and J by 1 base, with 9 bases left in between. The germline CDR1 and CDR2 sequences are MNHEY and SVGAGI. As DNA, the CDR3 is TGTGCCAGCAGTTACTCGACAGTCTCGAACACTGAAGCTTTCTTT. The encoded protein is CASSYSTVSNTEAFF.

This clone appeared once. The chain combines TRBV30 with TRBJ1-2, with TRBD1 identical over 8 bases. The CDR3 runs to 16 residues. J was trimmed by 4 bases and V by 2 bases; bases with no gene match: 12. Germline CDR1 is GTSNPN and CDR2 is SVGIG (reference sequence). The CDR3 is CAWSLPGQGAFYGYTF. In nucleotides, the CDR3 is TGTGCCTGGAGTCTCCCCGGTCAGGGGGCATTCTATGGCTACACCTTC. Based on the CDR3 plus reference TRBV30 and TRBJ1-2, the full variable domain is SQTIHQWPATLVQPVGSPLSLECTVEGTSNPNLYWYRQAAGRGLQLLFYSVGIGQISSEVPQNLSASRPQDRQFILSSKKLLLSDSGFYLCAWSLPGQGAFYGYTFGSGTRLTVV.

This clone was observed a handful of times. CDR3 in DNA: TGCGCCAGCAGCTTGGCCGGACTCAATGAGCAGTTCTTC. This codes for CASSLAGLNEQFF. The chain links TRBV5-1 to TRBJ2-1; maybe TRBD2 (5 bases). The V and J ends lost 0 bases and 6 bases respectively, with 7 bases between them. The CDR3 length is 13 residues. CDR1 SGHRS and CDR2 YFSETQ come from the germline V gene. Combining the CDR3 with reference TRBV5-1 and TRBJ2-1 gives the whole variable domain KAGVTQTPRYLIKTRGQQVTLSCSPISGHRSVSWYQQTPGQGLQFLFEYFSETQRNKGNFPGRFSGRQFSNSRSEMNVSTLELGDSALYLCASSLAGLNEQFFGPGTRLTVL.

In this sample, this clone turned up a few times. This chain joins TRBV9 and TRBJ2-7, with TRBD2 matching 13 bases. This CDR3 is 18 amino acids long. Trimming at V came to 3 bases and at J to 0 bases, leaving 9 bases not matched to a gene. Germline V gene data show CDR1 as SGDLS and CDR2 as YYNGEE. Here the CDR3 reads CASSAGTSGKWSSYEQYF. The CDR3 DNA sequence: TGTGCCAGCAGCGCCGGGACTAGCGGGAAATGGAGCTCCTACGAGCAGTACTTC. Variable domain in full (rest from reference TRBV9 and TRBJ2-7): DSGVTQTPKHLITATGQRVTLRCSPRSGDLSVYWYQQSLDQGLQFLIQYYNGEERAKGNILERFSAQQFPDLHSELNLSSLELGDSALYFCASSAGTSGKWSSYEQYFGPGTRLTVT.

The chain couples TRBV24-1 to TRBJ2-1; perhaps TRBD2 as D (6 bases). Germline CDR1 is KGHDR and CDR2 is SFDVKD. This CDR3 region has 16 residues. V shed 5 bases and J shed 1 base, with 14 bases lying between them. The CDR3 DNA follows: TGTGCCACCAGTGCTCGGAGGGCCGGGTCCTACAATGAGCAGTTCTTC. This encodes CATSARRAGSYNEQFF.

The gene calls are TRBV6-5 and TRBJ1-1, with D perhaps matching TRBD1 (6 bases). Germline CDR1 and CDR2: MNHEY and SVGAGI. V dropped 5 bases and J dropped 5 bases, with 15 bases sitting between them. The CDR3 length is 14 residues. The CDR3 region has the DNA TGTGCCAGCAGTCCTGGGGGGGGGCAGACTGAAGCTTTCTTT. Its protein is CASSPGGGQTEAFF.